This T cell receptor (beta chain) originates from a study of beta chain features in type 1 diabetes. Study findings and constraints: Reads derived from cDNA could over-represent cells showing high TCR expression. Insertion counts at VDJ junctions were lower in type 1 diabetes patients, who also showed more deletions there.

Every donor had blood drawn once into heparin, approximately 120 mL on average. Populations isolated by sorting all had purity greater than 95%. V was cut by 3 bases and J by 3 bases, with 20 bases left in between. Germline V lookup: CDR1 SGHRS, CDR2 YFSETQ. The CDR3 is 17 amino acids. As every portion of the isolated RNA was reverse transcribed, the sequencing read expressed TCRB transcripts. This table comes from immunoSEQ multiplex PCR, and its TCRdb copy is limited to in-frame clones, with some not included. The sample lists approximately 150,000 clones; roughly 10% were seen once. Notes on this clone: Its antigen is currently unknown.

This TCR was recovered from a man between 18 and 29 years old in good health. The sample consisted of naive CD4+ T cells from blood. The gene calls are TRBV5-1 and TRBJ2-3; TRBD2 might be the D (7 bases). CDR3 residues: CASSSPRGGAGTDTQYF. The DNA for the CDR3 is TGCGCCAGCAGCTCACCTAGGGGGGGGGCCGGTACAGATACGCAGTATTTT.